The next 29 T cell receptor beta chains were all read from a single sample in a study of vaccination and CD4 T cells after COVID-19. No cognate antigen is known for these TCRs. The treatment was: roughly 10-day PBMC culture with coronavirus spike peptide pools or control peptides (ViraFEST assay). The Oncomine TCR Beta short-read assay was what sequenced the DNA obtained from cultured CD4+ T cells. TCRdb independently ran MiXCR on the PCR reads; one entry per CDR3 protein. The top ten clones hold around 17% of a sample with about 14,000 distinct CDR3 sequences, around 55% of them seen once. Specimen: CD4+ T cells from blood, cultured in vitro. The receptors shown here come from a human donor who had recovered from COVID-19.

The genes are TRBV4-2 and TRBJ2-1; 9 bases fit TRBD2. Germline CDR1 LGHNA, CDR2 YNFKEQ. The CDR3 length is 16 residues. V was pared by 1 base and J by 4 bases, with 5 bases of the junction left unmatched. The chain's CDR3 is CASSQAAGGLYNEQFF. The CDR3 DNA reads as TGTGCCAGCAGCCAAGCAGCGGGAGGACTTTACAATGAGCAGTTCTTC.

The chain recombines TRBV10-1 with TRBJ2-1; D remains unclear. The CDR3 sequence is 15 residues long. V shed 8 bases and J shed 3 bases, with 17 bases lying between them. Germline assignment: CDR1 WNHNN and CDR2 SYGVQD (reference sequence). CDR3 nucleotides: TGCGCCAGCGTCCAAAATCTGCGAAACTACAATGAGCAGTTCTTC. This encodes CASVQNLRNYNEQFF.

The chain couples TRBV23-1 to TRBJ2-7; 9 bases are shared with TRBD1. TRBV23-1 is an ORF for which the function is uncertain. V shed 2 bases, J shed 3 bases, and the junction held 8 bases outside the gene matches. The CDR3 runs 16 residues. This chain's CDR3 is CASSQPGQGWFYEQYF. As DNA, the CDR3 is TGCGCCAGCAGTCAACCGGGACAGGGTTGGTTCTACGAGCAGTACTTC.

This clonotype was observed a single time. The rearrangement joins TRBV5-4 to TRBJ1-1; no definite D call. CDR1 and CDR2 from the germline V gene are SGHNT and YYREEE (reference sequence). V was trimmed by 4 bases and J by 6 bases, leaving 16 bases between them. This CDR3 has 14 amino acids. In nucleotides, the CDR3 is TGTGCCAGCAGCCCGAGGTCCGGGTTGGCTGAAGCTTTCTTT. It encodes CASSPRSGLAEAFF.

The chain recombines TRBV7-2 with TRBJ1-2, with D uncertain. The V and J ends lost 1 base and 5 bases respectively, with 5 bases between them. Germline V CDR1 and CDR2: SGHTA, FQGNSA. This CDR3 region has 12 residues. The CDR3 loop is CASSLVGYGYTF. The CDR3 nucleotides read TGTGCCAGCAGCTTAGTAGGGTATGGCTACACCTTC.

The chain combines TRBV11-3 with TRBJ2-1, with 7 bases lining up with TRBD1. CDR1 and CDR2 (germline): SGHNT, YENEEA. The trim removed 4 bases at V and 5 bases at J, leaving 8 bases unmatched. The length of the CDR3 is 15 residues. The CDR3 DNA reads as TGTGCCAGCAGCTCCTCCCCGGGACAGAACAATGAGCAGTTCTTC. Its protein product is CASSSSPGQNNEQFF.

The V and J genes are TRBV15 and TRBJ2-6; no firm D call. The CDR3 contains 15 residues. V lost 2 bases and J 0 bases, leaving 5 bases between the germline ends. Germline V gene lookup returns CDR1 LNHNV and CDR2 YYDKDF (reference sequence). CDR3 protein: CATSRRISGANVLTF. The CDR3 DNA reads TGTGCCACCAGCAGAAGGATCTCTGGGGCCAACGTCCTGACTTTC. The entire variable domain, with the rest obtained from reference TRBV15 and TRBJ2-6, is as follows: DAMVIQNPRYQVTQFGKPVTLSCSQTLNHNVMYWYQQKSSQAPKLLFHYYDKDFNNEADTPDNFQSRRPNTSFCFLDIRSPGLGDTAMYLCATSRRISGANVLTFGAGSRLTVL.

This clonotype occurred once. The CDR3 DNA follows: TGTGCCAGCAGCCAAGGGCAGTTGAAGACCTACGAGCAGTACTTC. Encoded protein: CASSQGQLKTYEQYF. This chain connects TRBV14 to TRBJ2-7; D uncertain. The CDR3 has 15 amino acids. CDR1 and CDR2 (germline): SGHDN, FVKESK. Trimming shortened V by 1 base and J by 2 bases, and 12 bases separated the two germline ends.

The V and J genes are TRBV24-1 and TRBJ2-1; 9 nucleotides align to TRBD1. CDR1 and CDR2 (germline): KGHDR, SFDVKD. V lost 0 bases to trimming and J lost 0 bases; unmatched junction nucleotides: 8. CDR3 length: 19 amino acids. For the CDR3, the DNA is TGTGCCACCAGTGATTTGGGAACAGGGGGCTTGGGCTCCTACAATGAGCAGTTCTTC. Encoded protein: CATSDLGTGGLGSYNEQFF.

J is TRBJ1-5 and V is TRBV20-1, with a weak D call TRBD1 (6 bases). This CDR3 region has 14 residues. V was clipped by 5 bases and J by 11 bases, with 22 bases between them. Germline lookup yields CDR1 DFQATT and CDR2 SNEGSKA (reference sequence). The CDR3 here is CSAHDRSGLGSQHF. CDR3 DNA sequence: TGCAGTGCTCATGACAGGTCGGGTTTGGGGTCCCAGCATTTT.

In this sample, this clonotype turned up a few times. The rearrangement links TRBV20-1 to TRBJ2-5; D might be TRBD2 (5 bases). Germline V gene data show CDR1 as DFQATT and CDR2 as SNEGSKA (reference sequence). Trimming removed 4 bases from V and 4 bases from J, with 10 bases in between. The CDR3 runs 12 residues. The CDR3 region is CSAKGVGETQYF. CDR3 coding DNA: TGCAGTGCTAAGGGAGTGGGAGAGACCCAGTACTTC.

The rearrangement links TRBV6-2 or TRBV6-3 to TRBJ1-5; maybe TRBD1 (5 bases). Germline assignment: CDR1 MNHEY and CDR2 SVGEGT. CDR3 size: 15 residues. V lost 7 bases, J lost 0 bases, and 13 bases lay in between. CDR3 in amino acids: CASNPRAVSNQPQHF. CDR3 in DNA: TGTGCCAGCAACCCCAGGGCCGTTAGCAATCAGCCCCAGCATTTT.

The rearrangement uses TRBV28 and TRBJ1-2, with D uncertain. Germline CDR1 MDHEN, CDR2 SYDVKM. The CDR3 spans 11 residues. The ends were cut back, 8 bases at V and 8 bases at J, with 12 bases in the middle. The CDR3 bases are TGTGCCAGCGGGCAATTGAGGGGCTACACCTTC. This codes for CASGQLRGYTF.

V is TRBV20-1 and J is TRBJ1-5; 8 nucleotides match TRBD1. Trimming cost V 5 bases and J 1 base; bases outside gene matches: 4. The CDR3 extends over 14 amino acids. Per germline, CDR1 DFQATT and CDR2 SNEGSKA (reference sequence). The CDR3 reads CSAHRQGSNQPQHF. CDR3 sequence (DNA): TGCAGTGCTCATAGACAGGGGAGCAATCAGCCCCAGCATTTT.

The chain employs TRBV6-4 and TRBJ2-3; 10 nucleotides align to TRBD2. Unmatched junction bases numbered 12, after V lost 8 bases and J lost 4 bases. This CDR3 comprises 16 residues. In germline, CDR1 is MRHNA, CDR2 SNTAGT. CDR3 residues: CASGMRLAGVADTQYF. DNA of the CDR3: TGTGCCAGCGGCATGCGGCTAGCGGGAGTGGCAGATACGCAGTATTTT.

This clonotype was seen only once. This chain joins TRBV6-5 and TRBJ1-6, with a possible D match to TRBD1 (6 bases). This CDR3 is 18 amino acids long. Germline V lookup: CDR1 MNHEY, CDR2 SVGAGI. Trimming removed 0 bases at V and 3 bases at J, with 15 bases between. The CDR3 DNA is TGTGCCAGCAGTTACTCGAGGGCACAGGGAGACTATAATTCACCCCTCCACTTT. Amino acids: CASSYSRAQGDYNSPLHF.

This clonotype was seen only a few times. The rearrangement links TRBV18 to TRBJ2-2; TRBD1 or TRBD2 may be the D gene (7 bases each). This CDR3 has 15 amino acids. CDR1 and CDR2 from the germline V gene are KGHSH and LQKENI. Deletions cut 3 bases from V and 8 bases from J, with 16 bases between. For the CDR3, the DNA is TGTGCCAGCTCACCCAGGGGGGGGATCAGAGGGGAGCTGTTTTTT. Translation gives CASSPRGGIRGELFF. Full variable domain (rest looked up from reference TRBV18 and TRBJ2-2): NAGVMQNPRHLVRRRGQEARLRCSPMKGHSHVYWYRQLPEEGLKFMVYLQKENIIDESGMPKERFSAEFPKEGPSILRIQQVVRGDSAAYFCASSPRGGIRGELFFGEGSRLTVL.

V is TRBV5-1 and J is TRBJ2-5; no firm D call. Trimming shortened V by 4 bases and J by 2 bases, and 9 bases separated the two germline ends. The CDR3 contains 13 residues. Germline V lookup: CDR1 SGHRS, CDR2 YFSETQ. The CDR3 region has the DNA TGCGCCAGCAGCCTTATGGGGCAAGAGACCCAGTACTTC. Its protein is CASSLMGQETQYF.

V usage is TRBV7-2 and J usage is TRBJ1-2, with 8 bases matching TRBD1. This CDR3 is 14 amino acids long. With 4 bases clipped from V and 4 bases from J, the junction kept 5 bases outside the gene matches. Germline CDR1 reads SGHTA; CDR2 reads FQGNSA. For the CDR3, the DNA is TGTGCCAGCAGCTCGGCAGGGGGCTTCTATGGCTACACCTTC. Protein product: CASSSAGGFYGYTF. The complete variable domain, with remaining parts taken from reference TRBV7-2 and TRBJ1-2, reads GAGVSQSPSNKVTEKGKDVELRCDPISGHTALYWYRQSLGQGLEFLIYFQGNSAPDKSGLPSDRFSAERTGGSVSTLTIQRTQQEDSAVYLCASSSAGGFYGYTFGSGTRLTVV.

V is TRBV10-2 and J is TRBJ1-2, with a possible D match to TRBD1 (5 bases). V was pared by 4 bases and J by 0 bases, with 9 bases between. There are 14 residues in the CDR3. Germline CDR1 WSHSY, CDR2 SAAADI. The CDR3 region has the DNA TGCGCCAGCAGTGTGGCAGGGACTAACTATGGCTACACCTTC. Encoded protein: CASSVAGTNYGYTF.

This chain links TRBV21-1 with TRBJ2-5; whether TRBD1, the table's D call, matches the DNA was not checked. TRBV21-1 is deemed a pseudogene. The CDR3 is made up of 19 amino acids. The CDR3 bases are TGTGCCAGCAGCAAAACCGGGTGTCTCGTCTGCGGCTATCTTGAGACCCAGTACTTC. Translated: CASSKTGCLVCGYLETQYF.

This clonotype came up once. V and J are TRBV6-2 or TRBV6-3 and TRBJ1-1, with TRBD1 as a possible D gene (5 bases). Germline V CDR1 and CDR2: MNHEY, SVGEGT. The V end was cut by 1 base, the J end by 0 bases, with 12 bases between. The CDR3 spans 16 residues. In DNA form, the CDR3 reads TGTGCCAGCAGTTACTGGGGCCGCTTCATGAACACTGAAGCTTTCTTT. Its protein product is CASSYWGRFMNTEAFF.

The rearrangement uses TRBV24-1 and TRBJ2-3; D unclear. Germline lookup yields CDR1 KGHDR and CDR2 SFDVKD. This CDR3 comprises 14 residues. V was trimmed by 4 bases and J by 2 bases, leaving 9 bases between them. The CDR3 region is CATSEGPYTDTQYF. For the CDR3, the DNA is TGTGCCACCAGTGAAGGGCCGTACACAGATACGCAGTATTTT.

This clonotype was observed a few times. CDR3 sequence reads: CASSPRGGTDTQYF. In DNA form, the CDR3 reads TGTGCCAGCAGCCCTAGGGGAGGCACAGATACGCAGTATTTT. The chain has TRBV6-1 and TRBJ2-3, with D perhaps being TRBD1 or TRBD2 (5 bases each). Germline V lookup: CDR1 MNHNS, CDR2 SASEGT. V was shortened by 6 bases and J by 1 base, with 11 bases between the two germline ends. The CDR3 consists of 14 residues.

The chain joins TRBV7-8 to TRBJ2-2; D remains ambiguous. The V end was cut by 6 bases, the J end by 2 bases, with 19 bases between. The CDR3 contains 17 residues. Germline V gene data show CDR1 as SGHVS and CDR2 as FQNEAQ. The CDR3, as DNA: TGTGCCAGCAGAAAATCTCGGGCCTATTATAACACCGGGGAGCTGTTTTTT. Translation: CASRKSRAYYNTGELFF.

This clonotype was recorded a few times. This sequence joins TRBV15 and TRBJ2-5; 9 nucleotides agree with TRBD2. Unmatched junction bases numbered 10, after V lost 3 bases and J lost 5 bases. The CDR3 sequence is 16 residues long. The germline gives CDR1 LNHNV, CDR2 YYDKDF (reference sequence). CDR3 loop: CATSSLRGAGGETQYF. The CDR3, as DNA: TGTGCCACCAGCAGCCTCAGGGGTGCGGGGGGGGAGACCCAGTACTTC.

The chain uses TRBV6-1 and TRBJ2-7; tentative D call: TRBD1 (6 bases). The CDR3 totals 14 residues. Trimming took 6 bases from V and 7 from J, leaving 19 bases between them. Germline CDR1 is MNHNS and CDR2 is SASEGT. CDR3 in amino acids: CASSDRWTVGEQYF. In DNA form, the CDR3 reads TGTGCCAGCAGCGACCGGTGGACAGTTGGGGAGCAGTACTTC.

In DNA, the CDR3 is TGTGCCAGCAGTTACTCGCAGGGACAGCAAAACATTCAGTACTTC. Translation: CASSYSQGQQNIQYF. The V call is TRBV6-5, the J call TRBJ2-4, with 7 bases identical to TRBD1. With V trimmed by 0 bases and J by 5 bases, 4 bases remained unmatched. Germline assignment: CDR1 MNHEY and CDR2 SVGAGI. The CDR3 runs 15 residues.

The genes are TRBV27 and TRBJ2-7; D may be TRBD1 (5 bases). Deletions cut 8 bases from V and 4 bases from J, with 21 bases between. Germline loops: CDR1 MNHEY, CDR2 SMNVEV (reference sequence). CDR3 length equals 15 residues. The CDR3 DNA sequence: TGTGCCAGCGGCGCGCCCCAGCAGGGCGTATACGAGCAGTACTTC. Protein sequence: CASGAPQQGVYEQYF.